This T cell receptor beta chain was obtained from a study of a mutant IDH1 vaccine in newly diagnosed glioma. Study information: Vaccines were begun 4-6 weeks after radiotherapy alone, or with temozolomide cycles. Patients under treatment included about 60% males and about 38% females and had a mean age of roughly 43 years. General study results and limits: Pseudoprogression appeared independent of alterations in top peripheral clonotypes. Vaccination induced immune responses in 93.3% of patients.

V was clipped by 0 bases and J by 4 bases, with 12 bases between them. Germline values: CDR1 SGHVS, CDR2 FQNEAQ. The CDR3 is 15 amino acids. Time point here: week 11, during vaccination. Topical imiquimod accompanied each vaccine dose, which consisted of 300 ug of mutant IDH1 20-mer peptide. As to this clone: Its antigen is unknown.

Assay used: immunoSEQ multiplex PCR; TCRdb lists only in-frame clones, some missing. In the table there are some 130,000 clones, 80% of which are singletons. The specimen comprised PBMCs, sampled from a glioma patient whose treatment included an IDH1 peptide vaccine. This clonotype originated in a man aged 35 to 55 with glioma. This chain joins TRBV7-8 and TRBJ2-5, with a weak D call TRBD2 (5 bases). The CDR3, as DNA: TGTGCCAGCAGCTTAGCGGGCACTAGAGGAGAGACCCAGTACTTC. This gives the protein CASSLAGTRGETQYF.